This entry lists 21 T cell receptor beta chains sequenced from one sample in a study of blood T cell repertoires in COVID-19. Assay: immunoSEQ multiplex PCR; the TCRdb copy retains only in-frame clones and omits some. This table holds 160,000 or so clones, around four fifths found once. What was sequenced was peripheral blood. Source of these receptors: an older man with active or convalescent COVID-19.

There are a few counts of this clone. This sequence joins TRBV18 and TRBJ2-5; D is perhaps TRBD2 (5 bases). Germline V CDR1 and CDR2: KGHSH, LQKENI. V was trimmed by 5 bases and J by 3 bases, leaving 16 bases between them. The CDR3 sequence is 15 residues long. Here the CDR3 reads CASSAGFATEETQYF. The CDR3 DNA reads TGTGCCAGCTCAGCGGGCTTTGCCACGGAAGAGACCCAGTACTTC.

This clone was recorded only once. The chain uses TRBV7-9 and TRBJ1-1; D is perhaps TRBD1 (5 bases). Trimming took off 3 bases at V and 0 bases at J, with 8 bases between the two ends. This CDR3 has 14 amino acids. The germline V gene encodes CDR1 SEHNR and CDR2 FQNEAQ (reference sequence). The CDR3 protein is CASSLGGLNTEAFF. The CDR3 bases are TGTGCCAGCAGCTTGGGGGGACTGAACACTGAAGCTTTCTTT.

This clone was seen a few times. This chain joins TRBV27 and TRBJ1-5, with 10 bases identical to TRBD1. Trimming took 5 bases from V and 5 from J; bases not matched to a gene: 9. CDR1 is MNHEY, CDR2 SMNVEV, per germline (reference sequence). The CDR3 runs 16 residues. The CDR3 here is CASSPLDRGLHQPQHF. CDR3 DNA sequence: TGTGCCAGCAGTCCTCTCGACAGGGGGCTTCATCAGCCCCAGCATTTT.

The table lists this clone with a few counts. Here the CDR3 DNA reads TGTGCCAGCAGTCCTGACAGGGGGCCCGCCGGGGAGCTGTTTTTT. It specifies CASSPDRGPAGELFF. This chain links TRBV2 with TRBJ2-2; 10 bases fit TRBD1. The CDR3 covers 15 residues. CDR1 SNHLY and CDR2 FYNNEI come from the germline V gene. V lost 5 bases and J lost 6; bases outside the gene matches: 6.

The chain recombines TRBV5-1 with TRBJ2-3; the D gene is possibly TRBD2 (6 bases). This CDR3 has 15 amino acids. Germline-derived CDR1 and CDR2 are SGHRS and YFSETQ. V was pared by 4 bases and J by 1 base, with 13 bases between. CDR3: CASSPGPGGTDTQYF. CDR3 bases: TGCGCCAGCAGCCCAGGTCCGGGAGGCACAGATACGCAGTATTTT.

This chain joins TRBV6-5 and TRBJ2-2, with 8 bases lining up with TRBD1. V was clipped by 7 bases and J by 6 bases; unmatched bases: 7. The CDR3 consists of 14 residues. Per germline, CDR1 MNHEY and CDR2 SVGAGI. The CDR3 sequence: CASNHPQGAGELFF. For the CDR3, the DNA is TGTGCCAGCAACCATCCACAGGGGGCCGGGGAGCTGTTTTTT.

This clone was seen only once. This chain connects TRBV10-1 to TRBJ2-1; maybe TRBD2 (6 bases). The CDR3 covers 13 residues. V was shortened by 5 bases and J by 12 bases, with 17 bases between the two germline ends. Looked up from germline, CDR1 is WNHNN and CDR2 is SYGVQD (reference sequence). CDR3 nucleotides: TGCGCCAGCAGTCGCGGGGATACTGGCGGGCAGTTCTTC. This gives the protein CASSRGDTGGQFF.

The chain combines TRBV18 with TRBJ1-1, with unresolved D. The germline CDR1 and CDR2 sequences are KGHSH and LQKENI. With 0 bases removed from V and 5 bases from J, the gap between germline ends came to 19 bases. The CDR3 contains 17 residues. The CDR3 DNA reads TGTGCCAGCTCACCACCGATGGTCGGAAAGGCGAGGACTGAAGCTTTCTTT. This sequence encodes CASSPPMVGKARTEAFF.

The chain carries TRBV7-3 and TRBJ2-5; 8 bases map to TRBD1. CDR1 SGHTA and CDR2 FQGTGA come from the germline V gene. The CDR3 runs 14 residues. V shed 5 bases, J shed 5 bases, and the junction held 7 bases outside the gene matches. The CDR3: CASSMTGAGETQYF. The CDR3, as DNA: TGTGCCAGCAGCATGACAGGGGCGGGGGAGACCCAGTACTTC.

This chain's CDR3 is CASSQEVGGNNQPQHF. The CDR3 DNA is TGCGCCAGCAGCCAAGAGGTAGGGGGCAACAATCAGCCCCAGCATTTT. J is TRBJ1-5 and V is TRBV4-1, with 7 bases aligning to TRBD1. After removal of 0 bases from V and 3 bases from J, the junction contained 5 bases not matched to a gene. CDR1 and CDR2 (germline): MGHRA, YSYEKL. The length of the CDR3 is 16 residues.

The chain employs TRBV5-6 and TRBJ1-5; D perhaps matches TRBD1 (5 bases). CDR3 length: 14 residues. Germline V gene lookup returns CDR1 SGHDT and CDR2 YYEEEE. Trimming took 6 bases from V and 4 from J, leaving 14 bases between them. The CDR3 is CASTYRGINQPQHF. The CDR3 region has the DNA TGTGCCAGCACCTATAGGGGTATAAATCAGCCCCAGCATTTT.

The chain recombines TRBV7-6 with TRBJ2-2; D may be TRBD1 (5 bases). Germline lookup yields CDR1 SGHVS and CDR2 FNYEAQ. Between the trimmed V and J ends, which lost 2 bases and 7 bases, there was a span of 5 bases. The CDR3 is 12 residues long. The CDR3 nucleotides read TGTGCCAGCAGCTTACAGGGCGGGGAGCTGTTTTTT. Its protein is CASSLQGGELFF.

The chain couples TRBV9 to TRBJ2-2, with D tentatively TRBD2 (6 bases). Germline CDR1 is SGDLS and CDR2 is YYNGEE. The CDR3 contains 16 residues. Trimming removed 0 bases from V and 0 bases from J, with 9 bases in between. The CDR3 DNA sequence: TGTGCCAGCAGCGTAGGGGCGGGACCGAACACCGGGGAGCTGTTTTTT. This encodes CASSVGAGPNTGELFF.

V usage is TRBV10-3 and J usage is TRBJ2-1; 11 bases align to TRBD2. This CDR3 is 14 amino acids long. Losses at the gene ends were 10 bases for V and 7 bases for J; bases not matched to a gene: 9. Germline V gene sequence: CDR1 ENHRY, CDR2 SYGVKD. The CDR3 DNA follows: TGTGCCACTACGCTAGCGGGAGGCCCTAATGAGCAGTTCTTC. Its protein product is CATTLAGGPNEQFF.

The chain joins TRBV7-9 to TRBJ2-4; 8 bases align to TRBD2. The CDR3 covers 17 residues. Germline loops: CDR1 SEHNR, CDR2 FQNEAQ (reference sequence). The junction had 12 bases not matched to a gene; V was cut back by 5 bases and J by 3 bases. Here the CDR3 reads CASSQAGVGPDKNIQYF. DNA for the CDR3: TGTGCCAGCAGCCAAGCGGGAGTGGGACCCGACAAAAACATTCAGTACTTC.

This chain uses TRBV7-2 with TRBJ2-5; TRBD2 agrees at 9 bases. Germline CDR1 is SGHTA and CDR2 is FQGNSA. The CDR3 length is 15 residues. Trimming removed 6 bases from V and 5 bases from J; junction bases left unmatched: 10. In DNA, the CDR3 is TGTGCCAGCAGTTGGACGGCGGGAGGGTTGGAGACCCAGTACTTC. It codes for CASSWTAGGLETQYF. The full variable domain, its missing parts supplied by reference TRBV7-2 and TRBJ2-5, is GAGVSQSPSNKVTEKGKDVELRCDPISGHTALYWYRQSLGQGLEFLIYFQGNSAPDKSGLPSDRFSAERTGGSVSTLTIQRTQQEDSAVYLCASSWTAGGLETQYFGPGTRLLVL.

The chain is built from TRBV2 and TRBJ2-1; 8 positions match TRBD2. The CDR3 runs to 14 residues. J gave up 0 bases and V 7 bases, and 2 bases lay outside the gene matches. The V gene's germline CDR1 is SNHLY and CDR2 FYNNEI. CDR3 loop: CASKSGSSYNEQFF. CDR3 bases: TGTGCCAGCAAAAGCGGGAGCTCCTACAATGAGCAGTTCTTC. The variable domain in full, with the rest retrieved from reference TRBV2 and TRBJ2-1, is EPEVTQTPSHQVTQMGQEVILRCVPISNHLYFYWYRQILGQKVEFLVSFYNNEISEKSEIFDDQFSVERPDGSNFTLKIRSTKLEDSAMYFCASKSGSSYNEQFFGPGTRLTVL.

This clone was picked up a small number of times. The V gene is TRBV27, the J gene TRBJ2-3, with 8 bases lining up with TRBD2. The junction had 7 bases not matched to a gene; V was cut back by 5 bases and J by 6 bases. The CDR3 loop spans 14 amino acids. Germline V gene sequence: CDR1 MNHEY, CDR2 SMNVEV (reference sequence). The CDR3 region has the DNA TGTGCCAGCAGTAGCGGGGGTTTGGTGGATACGCAGTATTTT. This codes for CASSSGGLVDTQYF.

The chain has TRBV7-3 and TRBJ1-2; no firm D call. The ends were cut back, 0 bases at V and 3 bases at J, with 11 bases in the middle. The CDR3 has 15 residues. In germline, CDR1 is SGHTA, CDR2 FQGTGA. Here the CDR3 reads CASSLTGSGDYGYTF. In DNA, the CDR3 is TGTGCCAGCAGCTTAACCGGGTCTGGTGACTATGGCTACACCTTC.

This clone has only a few counts. This sequence joins TRBV11-2 and TRBJ1-1; D is unclear. The CDR3 sequence is 14 residues long. Between the trimmed V and J ends, which lost 1 base and 0 bases, there was a span of 6 bases. Germline V gene data show CDR1 as SGHAT and CDR2 as FQNNGV. The CDR3 DNA reads TGTGCCAGCAGCTTAGGGCTCCTGAACACTGAAGCTTTCTTT. Its protein product is CASSLGLLNTEAFF.

CDR3 loop: CASSIAGTNYGYTF. The DNA for the CDR3 is TGTGCCAGTAGTATTGCGGGCACTAACTATGGCTACACCTTC. The chain combines TRBV19 with TRBJ1-2, with D unclear. The CDR3 covers 14 residues. Germline-derived CDR1 and CDR2 are LNHDA and SQIVND (reference sequence). V was trimmed by 3 bases and J by 0 bases, leaving 8 bases between them.